This T cell receptor beta chain was profiled in a study of T cells in Graves' hyperthyroidism and ophthalmopathy. CDR1 is KGHSH, CDR2 LQKENI, per germline. The CDR3 contains 13 residues. V gave up 8 bases and J gave up 2 bases, with 12 bases separating them. RNA transcripts provided the source from which TCR beta CDR3 regions were amplified. The HTBI primer set drove a first-round RT-PCR of the TCR CDR3. TCRdb re-analysed the multiplex PCR reads in MiXCR, keeping a single row per CDR3 protein. The data hold a few hundred thousand distinct CDR3 sequences, with around 20% observed a single time. What was sequenced was blood. The chain links TRBV18 to TRBJ2-5, with a weak D call TRBD1 (6 bases). This TCR derives from a man aged 50 or older with Graves' ophthalmopathy. The CDR3 DNA follows: TGTGCCAGCGCCTCAGGGGCACAAGAGACCCAGTACTTC. Amino acids: CASASGAQETQYF.